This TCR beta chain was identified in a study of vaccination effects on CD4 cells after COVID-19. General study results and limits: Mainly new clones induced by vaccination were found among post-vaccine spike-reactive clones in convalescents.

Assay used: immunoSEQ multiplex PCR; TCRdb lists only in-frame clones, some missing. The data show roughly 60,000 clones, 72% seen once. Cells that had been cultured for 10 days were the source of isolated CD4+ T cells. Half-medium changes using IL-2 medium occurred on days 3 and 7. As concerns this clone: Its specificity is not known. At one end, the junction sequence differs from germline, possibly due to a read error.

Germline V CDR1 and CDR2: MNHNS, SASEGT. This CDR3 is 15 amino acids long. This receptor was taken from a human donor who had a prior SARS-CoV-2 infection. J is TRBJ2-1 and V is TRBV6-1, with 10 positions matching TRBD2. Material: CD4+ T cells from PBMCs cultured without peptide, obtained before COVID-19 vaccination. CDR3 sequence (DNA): TGTGCCAGCAATGAACTAGCGGGAAGGGACAATGAGCAGTTCTTC. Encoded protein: CASNELAGRDNEQFF.